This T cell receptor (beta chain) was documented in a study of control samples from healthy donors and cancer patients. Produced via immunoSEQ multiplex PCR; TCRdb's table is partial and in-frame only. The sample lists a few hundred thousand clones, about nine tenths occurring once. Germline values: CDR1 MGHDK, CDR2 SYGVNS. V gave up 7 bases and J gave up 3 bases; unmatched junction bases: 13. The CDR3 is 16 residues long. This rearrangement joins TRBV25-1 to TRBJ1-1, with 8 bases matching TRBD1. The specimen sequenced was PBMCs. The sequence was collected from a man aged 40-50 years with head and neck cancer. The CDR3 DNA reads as TGTGCCAGCACCTGGAGCCAGGGGGCTGGAGACACTGAAGCTTTCTTT. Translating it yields CASTWSQGAGDTEAFF. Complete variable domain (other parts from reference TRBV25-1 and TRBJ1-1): EADIYQTPRYLVIGTGKKITLECSQTMGHDKMYWYQQDPGMELHLIHYSYGVNSTEKGDLSSESTVSRIRTEHFPLTLESARPSHTSQYLCASTWSQGAGDTEAFFGQGTRLTVV.